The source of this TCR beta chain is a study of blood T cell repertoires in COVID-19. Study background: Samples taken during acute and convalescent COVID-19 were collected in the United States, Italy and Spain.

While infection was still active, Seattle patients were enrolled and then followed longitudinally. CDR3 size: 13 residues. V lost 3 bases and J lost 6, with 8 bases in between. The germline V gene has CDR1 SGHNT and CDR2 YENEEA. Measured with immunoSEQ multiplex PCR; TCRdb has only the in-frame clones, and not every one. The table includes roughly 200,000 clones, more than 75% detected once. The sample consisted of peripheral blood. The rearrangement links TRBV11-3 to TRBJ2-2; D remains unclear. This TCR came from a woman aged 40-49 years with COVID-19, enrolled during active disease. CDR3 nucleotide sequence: TGTGCCAGCAGCTTTCCTCTGTCCGGGGAGCTGTTTTTT. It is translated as CASSFPLSGELFF.